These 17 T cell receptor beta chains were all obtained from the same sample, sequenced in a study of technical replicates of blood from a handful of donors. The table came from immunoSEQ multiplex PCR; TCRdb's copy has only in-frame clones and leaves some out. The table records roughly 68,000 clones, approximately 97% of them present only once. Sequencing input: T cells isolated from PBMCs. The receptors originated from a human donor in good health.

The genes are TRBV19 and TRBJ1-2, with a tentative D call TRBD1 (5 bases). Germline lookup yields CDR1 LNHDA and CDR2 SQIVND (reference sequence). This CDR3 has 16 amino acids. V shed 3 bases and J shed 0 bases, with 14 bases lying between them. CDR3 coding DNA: TGTGCCAGTAGTATCCGTAATACAGGAGCTAACTATGGCTACACCTTC. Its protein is CASSIRNTGANYGYTF.

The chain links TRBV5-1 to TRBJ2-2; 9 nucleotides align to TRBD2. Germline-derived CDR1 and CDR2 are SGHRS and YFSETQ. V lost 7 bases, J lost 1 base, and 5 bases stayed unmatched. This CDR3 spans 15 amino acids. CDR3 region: CASAAGGENTGELFF. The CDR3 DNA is TGCGCCAGCGCTGCGGGAGGGGAGAACACCGGGGAGCTGTTTTTT.

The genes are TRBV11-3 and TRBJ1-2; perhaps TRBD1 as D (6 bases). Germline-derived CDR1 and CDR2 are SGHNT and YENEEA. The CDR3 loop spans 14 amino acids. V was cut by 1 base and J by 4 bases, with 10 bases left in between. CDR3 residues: CASSLGGPLYGYTF. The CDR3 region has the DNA TGTGCCAGCAGCTTAGGGGGGCCTCTCTATGGCTACACCTTC.

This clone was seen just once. CDR3 residues: CASSYSTGQAETQYF. In DNA form, the CDR3 reads TGTGCCAGCAGTTACTCAACGGGACAGGCGGAGACCCAGTACTTC. The chain joins TRBV6-5 to TRBJ2-5, with 8 bases aligning to TRBD1. The germline gives CDR1 MNHEY, CDR2 SVGAGI. The trim removed 0 bases at V and 5 bases at J, leaving 5 bases unmatched. The CDR3 has 15 amino acids.

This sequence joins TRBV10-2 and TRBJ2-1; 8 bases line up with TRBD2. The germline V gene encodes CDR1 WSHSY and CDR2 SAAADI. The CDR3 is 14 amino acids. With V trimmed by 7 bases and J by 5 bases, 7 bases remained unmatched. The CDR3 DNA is TGCGCCAGCATGCGGACTAGCTCTGACAATGAGCAGTTCTTC. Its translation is CASMRTSSDNEQFF.

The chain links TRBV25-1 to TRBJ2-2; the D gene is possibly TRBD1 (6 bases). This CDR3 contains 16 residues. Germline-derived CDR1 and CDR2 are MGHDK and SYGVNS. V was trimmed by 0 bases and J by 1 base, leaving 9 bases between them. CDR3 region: CASSEYEGQNTGELFF. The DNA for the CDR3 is TGTGCCAGCAGTGAATATGAGGGACAGAACACCGGGGAGCTGTTTTTT.

CDR3 loop: CACIAGGPYEQYF. For the CDR3, the DNA is TGTGCCTGTATAGCGGGAGGCCCCTACGAGCAGTACTTC. This chain joins TRBV30 and TRBJ2-7, with TRBD2 matching 10 bases. The V segment lost 6 bases and the J segment 2 bases; nucleotides outside the gene matches: 4. CDR1 and CDR2 (germline): GTSNPN, SVGIG (reference sequence). This CDR3 is built from 13 residues. The full variable domain, its missing parts supplied by reference TRBV30 and TRBJ2-7, is SQTIHQWPATLVQPVGSPLSLECTVEGTSNPNLYWYRQAAGRGLQLLFYSVGIGQISSEVPQNLSASRPQDRQFILSSKKLLLSDSGFYLCACIAGGPYEQYFGPGTRLTVT.

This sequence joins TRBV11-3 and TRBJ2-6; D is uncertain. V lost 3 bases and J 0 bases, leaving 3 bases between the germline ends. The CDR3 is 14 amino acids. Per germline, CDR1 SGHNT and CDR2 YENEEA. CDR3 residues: CASSLSSGANVLTF. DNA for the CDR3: TGTGCCAGCAGCTTGAGCTCTGGGGCCAACGTCCTGACTTTC.

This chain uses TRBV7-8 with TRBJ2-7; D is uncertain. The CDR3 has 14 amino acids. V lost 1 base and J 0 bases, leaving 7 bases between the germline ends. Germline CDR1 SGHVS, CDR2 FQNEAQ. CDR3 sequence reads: CASSLGAASYEQYF. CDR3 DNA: TGTGCCAGCAGCTTAGGGGCAGCCTCCTACGAGCAGTACTTC.

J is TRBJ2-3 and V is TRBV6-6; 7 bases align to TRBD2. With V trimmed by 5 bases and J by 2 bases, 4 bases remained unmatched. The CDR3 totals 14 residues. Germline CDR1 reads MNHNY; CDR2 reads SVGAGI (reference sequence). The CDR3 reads CASSRAGNTDTQYF. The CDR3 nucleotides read TGTGCCAGCAGTCGAGCGGGGAACACAGATACGCAGTATTTT.

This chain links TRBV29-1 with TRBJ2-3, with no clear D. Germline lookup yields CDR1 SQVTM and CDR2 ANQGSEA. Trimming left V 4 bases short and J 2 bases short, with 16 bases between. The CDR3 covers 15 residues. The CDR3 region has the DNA TGCAGCGTTGGTCTCCCAGATATTTACACAGATACGCAGTATTTT. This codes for CSVGLPDIYTDTQYF.

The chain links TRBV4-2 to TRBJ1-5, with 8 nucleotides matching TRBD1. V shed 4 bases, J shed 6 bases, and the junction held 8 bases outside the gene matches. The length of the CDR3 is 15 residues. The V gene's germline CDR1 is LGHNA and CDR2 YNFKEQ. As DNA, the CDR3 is TGTGCCAGCAGCCGTGGACAGGGTTGGAGTCAGCCCCAGCATTTT. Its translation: CASSRGQGWSQPQHF.

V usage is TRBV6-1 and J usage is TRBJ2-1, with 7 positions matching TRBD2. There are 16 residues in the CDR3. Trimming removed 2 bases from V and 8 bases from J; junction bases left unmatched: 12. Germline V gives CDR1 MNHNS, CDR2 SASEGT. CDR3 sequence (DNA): TGTGCCAGCAGTGAAAACTGGGGGGAGGGTACTTATGAGCAGTTCTTC. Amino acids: CASSENWGEGTYEQFF.

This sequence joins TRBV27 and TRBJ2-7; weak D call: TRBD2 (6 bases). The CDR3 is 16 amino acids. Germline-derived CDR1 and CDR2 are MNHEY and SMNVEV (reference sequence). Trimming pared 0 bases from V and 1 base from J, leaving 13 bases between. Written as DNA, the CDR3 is TGTGCCAGCAGTTTATCGTCGGGGGAGAAATCCTACGAGCAGTACTTC. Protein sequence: CASSLSSGEKSYEQYF.

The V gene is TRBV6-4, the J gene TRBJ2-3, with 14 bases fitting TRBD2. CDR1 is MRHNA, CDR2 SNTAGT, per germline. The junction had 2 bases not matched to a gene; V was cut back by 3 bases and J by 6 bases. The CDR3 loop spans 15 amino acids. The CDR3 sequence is CASSEGTSGSDTQYF. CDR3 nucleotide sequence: TGTGCCAGCAGTGAGGGGACTAGCGGGAGTGATACGCAGTATTTT.

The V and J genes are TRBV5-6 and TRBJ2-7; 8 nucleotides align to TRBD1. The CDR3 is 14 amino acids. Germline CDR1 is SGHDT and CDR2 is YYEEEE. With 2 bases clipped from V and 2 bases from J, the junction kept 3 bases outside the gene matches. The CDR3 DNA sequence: TGTGCCAGCAGCTTCGGGACAGGAGCCTACGAGCAGTACTTC. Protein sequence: CASSFGTGAYEQYF. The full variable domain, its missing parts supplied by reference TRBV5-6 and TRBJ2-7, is DAGVTQSPTHLIKTRGQQVTLRCSPKSGHDTVSWYQQALGQGPQFIFQYYEEEERQRGNFPDRFSGHQFPNYSSELNVNALLLGDSALYLCASSFGTGAYEQYFGPGTRLTVT.

The CDR3 is CASSLGRPGANVLTF. The CDR3 nucleotides are TGTGCCAGCAGCCTCGGGAGGCCTGGGGCCAACGTCCTGACTTTC. The V call is TRBV5-4, the J call TRBJ2-6; 7 positions match TRBD2. Germline V gene sequence: CDR1 SGHNT, CDR2 YYREEE (reference sequence). V trimming: 4 bases; J trimming: 2 bases; junction bases outside the gene matches: 3. CDR3 length equals 15 residues.